These 22 T cell receptor beta chains share one sample of origin, sequenced in a study of blood T cell repertoires in COVID-19. This table comes from immunoSEQ multiplex PCR, and its TCRdb copy is limited to in-frame clones, with some not included. The data contain some 100,000 clones, roughly 80% of them seen just once; the ten biggest clones take up around 30%. Specimen: peripheral blood. Source of these receptors: a man between 65 and 85 years old with active or convalescent COVID-19.

The V gene is TRBV4-1, the J gene TRBJ2-1, with D maybe TRBD1 (5 bases). The CDR3 length is 13 residues. Germline CDR1 MGHRA, CDR2 YSYEKL. V lost 3 bases, J lost 7 bases, and 10 bases lay in between. CDR3 sequence reads: CASSHLKGNEQFF. The CDR3 DNA reads as TGCGCCAGCAGCCATCTAAAGGGGAATGAGCAGTTCTTC.

This chain links TRBV9 with TRBJ2-1; a weak D match, TRBD2 (5 bases). This CDR3 comprises 14 residues. Per the germline V gene, CDR1 is SGDLS and CDR2 is YYNGEE. Trimming left V 1 base short and J 5 bases short, with 10 bases between. The DNA of the CDR3 is TGTGCCAGCAGCGTACTAGCCCAACACAATGAGCAGTTCTTC. Its translation: CASSVLAQHNEQFF.

V is TRBV5-1 and J is TRBJ1-1; D unresolved. CDR1 and CDR2 from the germline V gene are SGHRS and YFSETQ. Trimming shortened V by 5 bases and J by 5 bases, and 13 bases separated the two germline ends. The CDR3 is made up of 13 amino acids. The CDR3 DNA is TGCGCCAGCAGAAACGGGGTGATGACTGAAGCTTTCTTT. Translating gives CASRNGVMTEAFF.

This clone appeared a single time. This chain links TRBV7-8 with TRBJ2-1, with 7 bases that match TRBD2. The germline V gene has CDR1 SGHVS and CDR2 FQNEAQ. V dropped 4 bases and J dropped 6; count of bases not matched to a gene: 6. The CDR3 runs to 14 residues. CDR3 sequence reads: CASSSGLQANEQFF. In DNA, the CDR3 is TGTGCCAGCAGCTCGGGACTACAAGCCAATGAGCAGTTCTTC.

The rearrangement joins TRBV6-2 or TRBV6-3 to TRBJ2-1; 11 bases fit TRBD2. The germline CDR1 and CDR2 sequences are MNHEY and SVGEGT. V shed 0 bases and J 6 bases; nucleotides not matched to a gene: 4. The CDR3 totals 16 residues. The CDR3: CASSYSVAGGFNEQFF. The CDR3 DNA follows: TGTGCCAGCAGTTACTCGGTAGCGGGAGGGTTCAATGAGCAGTTCTTC.

In its sample, this clone ranks as medium-sized. The rearrangement joins TRBV5-4 to TRBJ1-4; D remains unclear. The CDR3 totals 17 residues. Germline lookup yields CDR1 SGHNT and CDR2 YYREEE (reference sequence). Deletions cut 2 bases from V and 7 bases from J, with 21 bases between. Written as DNA, the CDR3 is TGTGCCAGCAGCTTTCGTTTAGCGACGCGACCAAGTGAAAAACTGTTTTTT. Its protein product is CASSFRLATRPSEKLFF.

CDR3 DNA: TGTGCCAGCAGCACGAGAGGTGGCGAGCAGTACTTC. Translation gives CASSTRGGEQYF. The chain recombines TRBV7-3 with TRBJ2-7, with D hard to call. This CDR3 region has 12 residues. Between the trimmed V and J ends, which lost 5 bases and 6 bases, there was a span of 11 bases. The germline gives CDR1 SGHTA, CDR2 FQGTGA.

The chain couples TRBV6-2 or TRBV6-3 to TRBJ2-1; 11 bases fit TRBD2. The CDR3 is made up of 15 amino acids. Looked up from germline, CDR1 is MNHEY and CDR2 is SVGEGT. V shed 6 bases, J shed 9 bases, and the junction held 10 bases outside the gene matches. The CDR3 loop is CASSPLAGEVGEQFF. As DNA, the CDR3 is TGTGCCAGCAGCCCACTAGCGGGAGAAGTTGGTGAGCAGTTCTTC.

This clone was counted a single time. The V call is TRBV5-1, the J call TRBJ1-4, with D maybe TRBD1 (5 bases). The germline CDR1 and CDR2 sequences are SGHRS and YFSETQ. The ends were cut back, 3 bases at V and 2 bases at J, with 8 bases in the middle. The CDR3 covers 14 residues. The CDR3 sequence is CASSWGGTNEKLFF. CDR3 nucleotide sequence: TGCGCCAGCAGCTGGGGCGGCACTAATGAAAAACTGTTTTTT.

V gene TRBV6-2 or TRBV6-3 combines with J gene TRBJ1-2; TRBD1 matches at 8 bases. The CDR3 sequence is 15 residues long. The V gene's germline CDR1 is MNHEY and CDR2 SVGEGT. Germline trimming cut 5 bases from V and 8 bases from J; bases unmatched to any gene: 13. The CDR3 DNA sequence: TGTGCCAGCAGTCGCGGCCCCCAGGGGGCTCGAGGCTACACCTTC. Its protein is CASSRGPQGARGYTF.

The chain carries TRBV29-1 and TRBJ1-1; 7 bases align to TRBD1. CDR3 length equals 12 residues. The germline V gene has CDR1 SQVTM and CDR2 ANQGSEA. Trimming took 1 base from V and 9 from J; bases not matched to a gene: 5. The CDR3 DNA is TGCAGCGTTGAAGGGACACAGGGGCAAGCTTTCTTT. Its translation: CSVEGTQGQAFF.

The genes are TRBV6-2 or TRBV6-3 and TRBJ2-4; TRBD2 is a possible D gene (6 bases). V gave up 0 bases and J gave up 1 base, with 10 bases separating them. Germline loops: CDR1 MNHEY, CDR2 SVGEGT. This CDR3 spans 16 amino acids. The CDR3 bases are TGTGCCAGCAGTTACTCTATCGGAGGGGCCAAAAACATTCAGTACTTC. Protein sequence: CASSYSIGGAKNIQYF.

The chain employs TRBV6-6 and TRBJ2-5, with a weak D call TRBD1 (5 bases). The CDR3 has 14 residues. From germline, CDR1 is MNHNY and CDR2 SVGAGI (reference sequence). V dropped 6 bases and J dropped 7 bases, with 18 bases sitting between them. CDR3 coding DNA: TGTGCCAGCAGGGGATCAAGGGGATTGGCGACCCAGTACTTC. Its protein is CASRGSRGLATQYF.

The rearrangement joins TRBV15 to TRBJ2-5; TRBD2 matches at 7 bases. V was pared by 5 bases and J by 3 bases, with 6 bases of the junction left unmatched. Per the germline V gene, CDR1 is LNHNV and CDR2 is YYDKDF (reference sequence). There are 14 residues in the CDR3. The CDR3 loop reads CATSERGGEETQYF. The CDR3 DNA is TGTGCCACCAGCGAGCGGGGAGGGGAAGAGACCCAGTACTTC.

The V call is TRBV19, the J call TRBJ2-5, with TRBD2 matching over 10 bases. The CDR3 has 16 amino acids. From germline, CDR1 is LNHDA and CDR2 SQIVND (reference sequence). The trim removed 1 base at V and 2 bases at J, leaving 4 bases unmatched. The CDR3 DNA follows: TGTGCCAGTAGTATAGCCCCAGCGGGGGGGCAAGAGACCCAGTACTTC. As protein: CASSIAPAGGQETQYF.

This chain joins TRBV7-9 and TRBJ1-6; the match to TRBD1 covers 7 bases. Looked up from germline, CDR1 is SEHNR and CDR2 is FQNEAQ (reference sequence). The V gene end was trimmed by 3 bases and the J gene end by 7 bases; junction bases not matched to a gene: 9. The CDR3 is made up of 16 amino acids. The CDR3 DNA is TGTGCCAGCAGCTTTTCGTTGGGGACAGTGAATTCACCCCTCCACTTT. Encoded protein: CASSFSLGTVNSPLHF.

The V and J genes are TRBV7-2 and TRBJ1-4; no reliable D call. V was shortened by 5 bases and J by 12 bases, with 16 bases between the two germline ends. Germline V lookup: CDR1 SGHTA, CDR2 FQGNSA. The length of the CDR3 is 13 residues. CDR3 sequence reads: CASSPRLGGELFF. The CDR3 nucleotides read TGTGCCAGCAGCCCGCGTTTAGGCGGGGAACTGTTTTTT.

This clone has ten or more counts. Additional DNA sequences in this sample encode the identical CDR3. The rearrangement uses TRBV18 and TRBJ1-6, with 7 bases fitting TRBD1. Germline CDR1 is KGHSH and CDR2 is LQKENI. Trimming cost V 4 bases and J 13 bases; bases outside gene matches: 7. The CDR3 runs to 13 residues. CDR3 sequence reads: CASSLKGGSPLHF. The CDR3 nucleotides are TGTGCCAGCTCACTTAAAGGGGGCTCGCCCCTCCACTTT. Full variable domain (outside the CDR3, taken from reference TRBV18 and TRBJ1-6): NAGVMQNPRHLVRRRGQEARLRCSPMKGHSHVYWYRQLPEEGLKFMVYLQKENIIDESGMPKERFSAEFPKEGPSILRIQQVVRGDSAAYFCASSLKGGSPLHFGNGTRLTVT.

The chain combines TRBV3-1 (or the pseudogene TRBV3-2) with TRBJ2-1; 7 bases line up with TRBD2. Trimming cost V 0 bases and J 4 bases; bases outside gene matches: 9. The V gene's germline CDR1 is LGHDT and CDR2 YNNKEL (reference sequence). This CDR3 spans 17 amino acids. In nucleotides, the CDR3 is TGTGCCAGCAGCCAAGATCTAGGTGGGGGGGGATACAATGAGCAGTTCTTC. The encoded protein is CASSQDLGGGGYNEQFF.

The chain joins TRBV7-2 to TRBJ2-7; no clear D gene. CDR1 is SGHTA and CDR2 is FQGNSA in the germline V gene. The CDR3 is 12 residues long. Between the trimmed V and J ends, which lost 5 bases and 3 bases, there was a span of 8 bases. The CDR3 reads CASSVNYYEQYF. DNA of the CDR3: TGTGCCAGCAGCGTTAACTACTACGAGCAGTACTTC.

This chain joins TRBV28 and TRBJ1-1, with D unclear. Germline CDR1 and CDR2: MDHEN and SYDVKM. The CDR3 has 14 amino acids. The V end was cut by 5 bases, the J end by 2 bases, with 12 bases between. The CDR3 coding sequence is TGTGCCAGCAGTCCAATCGGGGTAAACACTGAAGCTTTCTTT. Its protein is CASSPIGVNTEAFF.

This clone was seen a single time. The V gene is TRBV6-2 or TRBV6-3, the J gene TRBJ1-5; 8 positions match TRBD1. The germline gives CDR1 MNHEY, CDR2 SVGEGT. Trimming took 5 bases from V and 5 from J; bases not matched to a gene: 5. This CDR3 has 14 amino acids. The DNA of the CDR3 is TGTGCCAGCAGTGTGGACAGGGTCTATCAGCCCCAGCATTTT. This encodes CASSVDRVYQPQHF.